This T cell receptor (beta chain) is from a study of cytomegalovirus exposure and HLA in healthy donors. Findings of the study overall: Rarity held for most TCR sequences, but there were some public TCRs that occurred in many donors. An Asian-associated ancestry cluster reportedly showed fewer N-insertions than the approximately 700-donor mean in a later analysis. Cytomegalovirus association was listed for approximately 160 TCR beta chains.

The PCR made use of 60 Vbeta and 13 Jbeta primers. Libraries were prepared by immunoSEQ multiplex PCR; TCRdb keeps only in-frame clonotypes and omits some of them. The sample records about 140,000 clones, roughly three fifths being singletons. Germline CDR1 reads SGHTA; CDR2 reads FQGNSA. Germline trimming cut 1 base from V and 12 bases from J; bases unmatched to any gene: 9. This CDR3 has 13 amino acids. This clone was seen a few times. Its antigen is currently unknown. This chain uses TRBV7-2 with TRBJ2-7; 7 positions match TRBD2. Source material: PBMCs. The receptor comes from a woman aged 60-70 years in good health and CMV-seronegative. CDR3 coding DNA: TGTGCCAGCAGCTTAGGGGGGACTAAAAGGGGGTACTTC. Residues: CASSLGGTKRGYF.